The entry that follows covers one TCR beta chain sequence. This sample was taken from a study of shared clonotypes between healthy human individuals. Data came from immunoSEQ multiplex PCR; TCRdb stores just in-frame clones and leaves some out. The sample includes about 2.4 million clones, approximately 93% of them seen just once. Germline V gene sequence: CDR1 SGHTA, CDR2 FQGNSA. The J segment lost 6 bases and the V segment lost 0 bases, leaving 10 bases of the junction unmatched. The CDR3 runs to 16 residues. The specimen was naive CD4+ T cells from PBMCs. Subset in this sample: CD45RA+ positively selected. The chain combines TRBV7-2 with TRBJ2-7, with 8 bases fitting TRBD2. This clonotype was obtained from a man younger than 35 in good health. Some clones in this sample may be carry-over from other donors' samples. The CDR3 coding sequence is TGTGCCAGCAGCTTAGCGATCTCCCTAGCGGGTAGCGAGCAGTACTTC. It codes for CASSLAISLAGSEQYF.